Listed below are T cell receptor beta chains from one sample, sequenced in a study of blood T cell repertoires in COVID-19. The assay was immunoSEQ multiplex PCR, and TCRdb's table has in-frame clones only and misses some. Of hundreds of thousands of clones in the sample, about 86% were seen once. The sample taken for sequencing was peripheral blood. These receptors were taken from a man aged 80 or over with acute or convalescent COVID-19. Each CDR3 is given with its conserved first and last residue. A D gene is named only where the DNA matches it firmly. Expanded clones are given a class, and other clones once, few, many or no size at all.

clone_size d_call cdr3_length j_call v_call cdr3_nt cdr3_aa
. TRBD1 14 TRBJ2-4 TRBV5-4 TGTGCCAGCAGCTCTCGGACAGGGGCGAACATTCAGTACTTC CASSSRTGANIQYF
. TRBD2 15 TRBJ2-2 TRBV4-1 TGCGCCAGCAGCCAAGACAGAAGGGAGGGCGGGGAGCTGTTTTTT CASSQDRREGGELFF
. TRBD1 16 TRBJ1-5 TRBV28 TGTGCCAGCAGTGTATCCGGGACAGGGAATACTCAGCCCCAGCATTTT CASSVSGTGNTQPQHF
. . 13 TRBJ2-2 TRBV19 TGTGCCAGTAGATGGGGCTGGACCGGGGAGCTGTTTTTT CASRWGWTGELFF
. . 15 TRBJ2-7 TRBV28 TGTGCCAGCAGACCTCAGGGGAGTGGAGCCTACGAGCAGTACTTC CASRPQGSGAYEQYF
. TRBD2 17 TRBJ2-4 TRBV28 TGTGCCAGCAGCCCCAGGACTAGCGGGTATAACAAAAACATTCAGTACTTC CASSPRTSGYNKNIQYF
. TRBD2 14 TRBJ2-7 TRBV6-5 TGTGCCAGCACCGTAGCGGGAGGGCCCTACGAGCAGTACTTC CASTVAGGPYEQYF
. . 15 TRBJ2-1 TRBV11-3 TGTGCCAGCAGCTTATCGGGGGGCTCGTACAATGAGCAGTTCTTC CASSLSGGSYNEQFF
. . 17 TRBJ2-3 TRBV24-1 TGTGCCACCAGTGATCCCCAAACAGGGACGAGCACAGATACGCAGTATTTT CATSDPQTGTSTDTQYF
. . 11 TRBJ2-5 TRBV3-1/TRBV3-2 TGTGCCAGCAGCCGCGGGGAGACCCAGTACTTC CASSRGETQYF
. . 15 TRBJ2-3 TRBV19 TGTGCCAGTAGTGTTACCCAGGGTAGCACAGATACGCAGTATTTT CASSVTQGSTDTQYF
. TRBD2 17 TRBJ2-1 TRBV4-3 TGCGCCAGCAGCCAAGATTTAGGCGGGAGCTTCTACAATGAGCAGTTCTTC CASSQDLGGSFYNEQFF
. . 13 TRBJ1-1 TRBV7-8 TGTGCCAGCAGCTTTCGCAGGGGCACTGAAGCTTTCTTT CASSFRRGTEAFF
. . 15 TRBJ2-7 TRBV9 TGTGCCAGCAGCGTAGAGGAGGGAGCCGGGTACGAGCAGTACTTC CASSVEEGAGYEQYF
. TRBD1 14 TRBJ1-6 TRBV9 TGTGCCAGCAGCGTAGGCAGGGGGGAGGCACCCCTCCACTTT CASSVGRGEAPLHF
. . 20 TRBJ2-2 TRBV5-1 TGCGCCAGCAGCTTCCGGGACAGGGGAACTAGCGGGAGAGGGACCGGGGAGCTGTTTTTT CASSFRDRGTSGRGTGELFF
once . 14 TRBJ2-5 TRBV5-6 TGTGCCAGCATCTACCGTCGGCGGGGAGAGACCCAGTACTTC CASIYRRRGETQYF
. . 14 TRBJ2-7 TRBV18 TGTGCCAGCTCACCGCGCTCCGGGGAAGTCGAGCAGTACTTC CASSPRSGEVEQYF
. . 14 TRBJ1-1 TRBV5-1 TGCGCCAGCAGTTACGACAGGATTACGACTGAAGCTTTCTTT CASSYDRITTEAFF
. TRBD1 15 TRBJ2-5 TRBV19 TGTGCCAGTAGCCTCGGGACAGGGGCCCAAGAGACCCAGTACTTC CASSLGTGAQETQYF
. . 15 TRBJ2-7 TRBV7-2 TGTGCCAGCAGGGTAGGATTGACAGGCTCCTACGAGCAGTACTTC CASRVGLTGSYEQYF
. TRBD1 16 TRBJ1-6 TRBV2 TGTGCCAGCAGTATCCAGGGGGCTGGCTATAATTCACCCCTCCACTTT CASSIQGAGYNSPLHF